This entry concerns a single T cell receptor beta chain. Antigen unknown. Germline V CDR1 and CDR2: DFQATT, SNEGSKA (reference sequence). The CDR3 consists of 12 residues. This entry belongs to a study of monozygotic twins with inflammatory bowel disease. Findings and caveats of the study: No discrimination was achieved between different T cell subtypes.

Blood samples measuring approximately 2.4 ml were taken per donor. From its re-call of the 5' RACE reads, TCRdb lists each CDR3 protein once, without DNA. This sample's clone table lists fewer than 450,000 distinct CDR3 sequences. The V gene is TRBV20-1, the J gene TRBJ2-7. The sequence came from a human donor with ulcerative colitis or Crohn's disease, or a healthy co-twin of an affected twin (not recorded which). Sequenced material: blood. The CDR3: CSATLTSYEQYF.